One and the same sample provided the 19 T cell receptor beta chains below, sequenced in a study of T cells after yellow fever vaccination. One entry per CDR3 protein, called by TCRdb with MiXCR from the 5' RACE reads. In the table there are some 400,000 distinct CDR3 sequences, around a sixth of which are singletons. Source: PBMCs, taken before the yellow fever booster vaccination. Source of these receptors: a man aged 18 to 30 who received the YFV17D yellow fever vaccine.

This clonotype was observed a handful of times. The J gene is TRBJ2-5, the V gene TRBV20-1, with D uncertain. The germline V gene encodes CDR1 DFQATT and CDR2 SNEGSKA (reference sequence). The CDR3 totals 13 residues. Trimming removed 3 bases at V and 1 base at J, with 9 bases between. CDR3 nucleotide sequence: TGCAGTGCTAGCCCCTGGGCCCAAGAGACCCAGTACTTC. Its protein is CSASPWAQETQYF.

There are a few counts of this clonotype. The chain has TRBV10-3 and TRBJ2-7, with 8 bases lining up with TRBD1. Germline V gives CDR1 ENHRY, CDR2 SYGVKD. The CDR3 sequence is 18 residues long. The junction had 14 bases not matched to a gene; V was cut back by 4 bases and J by 0 bases. Here the CDR3 reads CAISALARDRRGSYEQYF. The CDR3 bases are TGTGCCATCAGTGCCCTCGCCCGGGACAGGCGAGGCTCCTACGAGCAGTACTTC.

V is TRBV24-1 and J is TRBJ2-1; D unclear. This CDR3 region has 16 residues. V lost 4 bases and J 0 bases, leaving 12 bases between the germline ends. Germline V gene data show CDR1 as KGHDR and CDR2 as SFDVKD. The CDR3 sequence: CATSDSKADSYNEQFF. The CDR3 DNA follows: TGTGCCACCAGTGACTCAAAGGCCGACTCCTACAATGAGCAGTTCTTC.

The V call is TRBV15, the J call TRBJ1-2, with D possibly TRBD1 on 5 matching bases. From germline, CDR1 is LNHNV and CDR2 YYDKDF (reference sequence). The CDR3 extends over 16 amino acids. With 1 base removed from V and 2 bases from J, the gap between germline ends came to 14 bases. CDR3 region: CATSRGGQGRNYGYTF. CDR3 DNA sequence: TGTGCCACCAGCAGAGGTGGGCAGGGAAGAAACTATGGCTACACCTTC.

The genes are TRBV7-9 and TRBJ1-3; TRBD1 is a possible D gene (5 bases). The ends were cut back, 1 base at V and 0 bases at J, with 13 bases in the middle. Germline V gene lookup returns CDR1 SEHNR and CDR2 FQNEAQ (reference sequence). The CDR3 extends over 17 amino acids. The CDR3 region is CASSLGIGAFSGNTIYF. The CDR3 coding sequence is TGTGCCAGCAGCTTAGGGATCGGGGCTTTCTCTGGAAACACCATATATTTT.

The CDR3 spells CARSPGQSSGNTIYF. In nucleotides, the CDR3 is TGTGCCAGAAGCCCGGGACAGTCCTCTGGAAACACCATATATTTT. V is TRBV12-3 or TRBV12-4 and J is TRBJ1-3, with 7 bases lining up with TRBD1. Trimming removed 9 bases from V and 0 bases from J; junction bases left unmatched: 8. The CDR3 sequence is 15 residues long.

This clonotype was counted only a few times. The chain carries TRBV7-2 and TRBJ2-7; D is possibly TRBD1 (6 bases). Trimming removed 5 bases at V and 2 bases at J, with 10 bases between. Per the germline V gene, CDR1 is SGHTA and CDR2 is FQGNSA. The CDR3 is 13 residues long. Here the CDR3 DNA reads TGTGCCAGCAGCCGGACAGCCGCCTACGAGCAGTACTTC. Residues: CASSRTAAYEQYF. The full variable domain, its missing parts supplied by reference TRBV7-2 and TRBJ2-7, is GAGVSQSPSNKVTEKGKDVELRCDPISGHTALYWYRQSLGQGLEFLIYFQGNSAPDKSGLPSDRFSAERTGGSVSTLTIQRTQQEDSAVYLCASSRTAAYEQYFGPGTRLTVT.

This chain uses TRBV7-6 with TRBJ2-3; D is possibly TRBD2 (6 bases). The CDR3 length is 17 residues. CDR1 and CDR2 (germline): SGHVS, FNYEAQ. V lost 5 bases and J lost 4, with 22 bases in between. The CDR3 here is CASSPGRGRGRSDTQYF. The DNA for the CDR3 is TGTGCCAGCAGCCCCGGCCGAGGGCGGGGTAGATCAGATACGCAGTATTTT.

In its sample, this clonotype was seen a few times. In DNA, the CDR3 is TGCGCCAGCAGCTTGGTATTCAGGCGGGGGGGTTACAATGAGCAGTTCTTC. It codes for CASSLVFRRGGYNEQFF. V gene TRBV5-1 combines with J gene TRBJ2-1, with 9 positions matching TRBD2. This CDR3 is 17 amino acids long. Germline trimming cut 0 bases from V and 4 bases from J; bases unmatched to any gene: 8. Looked up from germline, CDR1 is SGHRS and CDR2 is YFSETQ. The full variable domain, with the rest looked up from reference TRBV5-1 and TRBJ2-1, is KAGVTQTPRYLIKTRGQQVTLSCSPISGHRSVSWYQQTPGQGLQFLFEYFSETQRNKGNFPGRFSGRQFSNSRSEMNVSTLELGDSALYLCASSLVFRRGGYNEQFFGPGTRLTVL.

The gene calls are TRBV5-1 and TRBJ2-7; 7 positions match TRBD1. V shed 0 bases and J 2 bases; nucleotides not matched to a gene: 2. The V gene's germline CDR1 is SGHRS and CDR2 YFSETQ. The length of the CDR3 is 14 residues. CDR3 sequence: CASSLGDSTYEQYF. The CDR3 DNA sequence: TGCGCCAGCAGCTTGGGGGACAGCACCTACGAGCAGTACTTC.

This clonotype was counted only a few times. The V and J genes are TRBV29-1 and TRBJ2-7; D gene uncertain. Trimming left V 4 bases short and J 0 bases short, with 13 bases between. Germline CDR1 and CDR2: SQVTM and ANQGSEA. The length of the CDR3 is 14 residues. CDR3 amino acids: CSVGSVVGSYEQYF. The CDR3 DNA sequence: TGCAGCGTTGGTTCGGTCGTGGGCTCCTACGAGCAGTACTTC.

The chain combines TRBV6-5 with TRBJ1-1, with a tentative D call TRBD1 (5 bases). The CDR3 totals 13 residues. Trimming left V 4 bases short and J 7 bases short, with 13 bases between. From germline, CDR1 is MNHEY and CDR2 SVGAGI. CDR3 coding DNA: TGTGCCAGCAGTTCGCTTGGACACATTGAAGCTTTCTTT. Translation: CASSSLGHIEAFF.

The gene calls are TRBV24-1 and TRBJ2-6; D unresolved. Germline V lookup: CDR1 KGHDR, CDR2 SFDVKD. V was clipped by 7 bases and J by 0 bases, with 12 bases between them. CDR3 length: 16 residues. CDR3: CATSPPSHSGANVLTF. The CDR3 coding sequence is TGTGCCACCAGCCCTCCGAGTCACTCTGGGGCCAACGTCCTGACTTTC.

V is TRBV7-9 and J is TRBJ2-3, with TRBD1 matching 9 bases. After removal of 1 base from V and 4 bases from J, the junction contained 3 bases not matched to a gene. The germline V gene has CDR1 SEHNR and CDR2 FQNEAQ (reference sequence). The CDR3 extends over 15 amino acids. The CDR3 bases are TGTGCCAGCAGCTTAGGGGACAGGGACCCAGATACGCAGTATTTT. The encoded protein is CASSLGDRDPDTQYF.

In this sample, this clonotype turned up a few times. The gene calls are TRBV6-1 and TRBJ1-5, with D uncertain. Germline CDR1 MNHNS, CDR2 SASEGT. Trimming pared 5 bases from V and 9 bases from J, leaving 14 bases between. This CDR3 is 13 amino acids long. CDR3 DNA: TGTGCCAGCAGTCAAGGGAGAGAGCCGCCCCAGCATTTT. Residues: CASSQGREPPQHF.

In its sample, this clonotype was seen a few times. J is TRBJ1-5 and V is TRBV12-3 or TRBV12-4; D possibly corresponds to TRBD1 (5 bases). The germline V and J ends were trimmed by 2 bases and 0 bases, with 11 bases remaining between them. The CDR3 extends over 16 amino acids. This chain's CDR3 is CASSLSGYYSNQPQHF. CDR3 DNA sequence: TGTGCCAGCAGTTTATCAGGGTATTATAGCAATCAGCCCCAGCATTTT.

The gene calls are TRBV5-1 and TRBJ2-1; 12 nucleotides align to TRBD2. The trim removed 3 bases at V and 2 bases at J, leaving 9 bases unmatched. The CDR3 consists of 18 residues. The germline V gene has CDR1 SGHRS and CDR2 YFSETQ. The CDR3 DNA reads as TGCGCCAGCAGCTCCGATCCGTCTAGCGGGGGGGCCTACAATGAGCAGTTCTTC. Translation gives CASSSDPSSGGAYNEQFF.

This clonotype was seen more than once but under ten times. J is TRBJ2-2 and V is TRBV5-1; D ambiguous. This CDR3 comprises 13 residues. The V and J ends lost 0 bases and 6 bases respectively, with 6 bases between them. The germline V gene encodes CDR1 SGHRS and CDR2 YFSETQ. The CDR3 loop is CASSLEPSGELFF. In nucleotides, the CDR3 is TGCGCCAGCAGCTTGGAGCCGTCCGGGGAGCTGTTTTTT.

This clonotype was seen a few times. The chain combines TRBV12-3 or TRBV12-4 with TRBJ1-5; D possibly corresponds to TRBD1 (6 bases). Trimming stripped 5 bases from V and 1 base from J, with 12 bases between. The CDR3 runs 15 residues. For the CDR3, the DNA is TGTGCCAGCAGTCGATGGACAGAAAGCAATCAGCCCCAGCATTTT. This gives the protein CASSRWTESNQPQHF.